The clone carrying this T cell receptor (beta chain) showed up just a few times. V was shortened by 6 bases and J by 8 bases, with 13 bases between the two germline ends. The length of the CDR3 is 12 residues. The germline CDR1 and CDR2 sequences are MNHNS and SASEGT. The sample comes from a study of blood T cell repertoires in COVID-19. Here immunoSEQ multiplex PCR was the method, and the copy in TCRdb shows in-frame clones only, minus some. The table includes some 270,000 clones, about nine tenths detected once. This chain links TRBV6-1 with TRBJ1-2; D is unresolved. The sequencing input was peripheral blood. The sequence was obtained from a man between 40 and 49 years old with active or convalescent COVID-19. CDR3 sequence (DNA): TGTGCCAGCAGCCCCGTGGAGGGAGGCTACACCTTC. Protein product: CASSPVEGGYTF.